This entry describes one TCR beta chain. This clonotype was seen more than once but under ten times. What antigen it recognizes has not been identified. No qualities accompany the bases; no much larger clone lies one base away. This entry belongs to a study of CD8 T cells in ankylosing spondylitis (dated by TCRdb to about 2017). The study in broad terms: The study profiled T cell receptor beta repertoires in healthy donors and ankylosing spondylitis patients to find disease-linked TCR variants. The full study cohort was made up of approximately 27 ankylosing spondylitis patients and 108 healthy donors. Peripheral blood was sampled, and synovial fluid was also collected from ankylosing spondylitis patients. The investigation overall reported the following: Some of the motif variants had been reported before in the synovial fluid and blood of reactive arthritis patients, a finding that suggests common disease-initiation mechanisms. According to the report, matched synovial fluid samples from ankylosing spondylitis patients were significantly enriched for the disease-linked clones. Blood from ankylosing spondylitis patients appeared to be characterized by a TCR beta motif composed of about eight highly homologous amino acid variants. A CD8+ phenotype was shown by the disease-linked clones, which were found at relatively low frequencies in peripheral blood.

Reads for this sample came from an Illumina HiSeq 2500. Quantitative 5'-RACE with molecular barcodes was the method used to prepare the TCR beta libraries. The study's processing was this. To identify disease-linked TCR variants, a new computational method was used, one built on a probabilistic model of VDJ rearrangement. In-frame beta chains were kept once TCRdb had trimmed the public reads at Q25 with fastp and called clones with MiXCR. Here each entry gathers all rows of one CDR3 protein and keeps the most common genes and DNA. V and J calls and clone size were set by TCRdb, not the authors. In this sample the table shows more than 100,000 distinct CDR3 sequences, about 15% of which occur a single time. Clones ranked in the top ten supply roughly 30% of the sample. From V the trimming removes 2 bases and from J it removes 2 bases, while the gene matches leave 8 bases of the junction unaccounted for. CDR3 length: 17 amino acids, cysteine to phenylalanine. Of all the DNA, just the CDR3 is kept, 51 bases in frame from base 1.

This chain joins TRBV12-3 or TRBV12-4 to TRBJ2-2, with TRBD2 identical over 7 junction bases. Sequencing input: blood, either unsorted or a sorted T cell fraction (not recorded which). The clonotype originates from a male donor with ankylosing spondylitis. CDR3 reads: CASSLIWLAENTGELFF. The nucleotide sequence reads TGTGCCAGCAGTTTAATTTGGCTAGCGGAAAACACCGGGGAGCTGTTTTTT.